The present T cell receptor beta chain was sequenced within a study of early T cells in non-severe SARS-CoV-2 infection. Across the study: The study sequenced bulk RNA from unsorted whole blood, with chains unpaired. The study, taken as a whole, reports: Matching with VDJdb favored anti-spike CD8 responses (missing private and CD4 specificities).

Unique molecular identifiers (one per individual cDNA molecule) were attached. TCRdb itself ran the 5' RACE reads through MiXCR, one entry per CDR3 protein. This sample carries around 98,000 distinct CDR3 sequences, roughly 11% of them seen once, and the ten largest clones take approximately 5.3%. This CDR3 is 13 amino acids long. Trimming removed 2 bases from V and 1 base from J, with 5 bases in between. This clonotype was picked up many times. Its antigen is still unknown. This sequence originates from an adult who was a healthcare worker with PCR-confirmed SARS-CoV-2 infection or an uninfected control (not recorded which). The chain carries TRBV12-3 or TRBV12-4 and TRBJ1-1; unclear D gene. The sample was whole blood. The DNA for the CDR3 is TGTGCCAGCAGTTTAAATCAGAACACTGAAGCTTTCTTT. Its protein is CASSLNQNTEAFF.